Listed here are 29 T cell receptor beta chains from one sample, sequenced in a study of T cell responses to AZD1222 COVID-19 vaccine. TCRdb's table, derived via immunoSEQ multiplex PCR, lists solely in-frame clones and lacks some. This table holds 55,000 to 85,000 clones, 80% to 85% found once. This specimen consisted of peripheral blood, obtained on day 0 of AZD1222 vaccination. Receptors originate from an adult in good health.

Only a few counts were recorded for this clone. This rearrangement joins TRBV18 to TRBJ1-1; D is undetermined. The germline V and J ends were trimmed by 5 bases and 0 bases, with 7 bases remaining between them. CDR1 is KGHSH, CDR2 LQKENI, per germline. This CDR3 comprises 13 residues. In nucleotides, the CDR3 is TGTGCCAGCTCAGAAGGGATGAACACTGAAGCTTTCTTT. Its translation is CASSEGMNTEAFF.

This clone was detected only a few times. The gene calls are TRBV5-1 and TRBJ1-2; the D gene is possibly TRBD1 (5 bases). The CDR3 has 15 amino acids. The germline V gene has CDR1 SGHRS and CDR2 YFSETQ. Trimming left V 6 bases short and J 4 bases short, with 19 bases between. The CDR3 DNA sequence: TGCGCCAGCAACGAAGGGGCTGGGCTGAGCTATGGCTACACCTTC. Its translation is CASNEGAGLSYGYTF.

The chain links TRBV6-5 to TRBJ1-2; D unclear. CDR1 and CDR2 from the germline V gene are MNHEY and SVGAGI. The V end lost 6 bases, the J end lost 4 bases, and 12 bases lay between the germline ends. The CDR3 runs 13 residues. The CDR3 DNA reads TGTGCCAGCAGCCTCCCGAATTCCTATGGCTACACCTTC. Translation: CASSLPNSYGYTF.

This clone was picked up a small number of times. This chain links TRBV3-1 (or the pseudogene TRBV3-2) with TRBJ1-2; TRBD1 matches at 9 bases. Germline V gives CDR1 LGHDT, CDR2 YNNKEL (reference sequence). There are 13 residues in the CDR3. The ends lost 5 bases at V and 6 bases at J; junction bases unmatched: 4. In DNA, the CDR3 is TGTGCCAGCAGCTACGGGACAGGGAATGGCTACACCTTC. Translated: CASSYGTGNGYTF.

The CDR3 DNA sequence: TGTGCCAGTATGACAGGGGGGAGCAATCAGCCCCAGCATTTT. It codes for CASMTGGSNQPQHF. The V and J genes are TRBV19 and TRBJ1-5, with 9 bases matching TRBD1. CDR1 is LNHDA, CDR2 SQIVND, per germline (reference sequence). The CDR3 loop spans 14 amino acids. The V gene end was trimmed by 7 bases and the J gene end by 1 base; junction bases not matched to a gene: 2.

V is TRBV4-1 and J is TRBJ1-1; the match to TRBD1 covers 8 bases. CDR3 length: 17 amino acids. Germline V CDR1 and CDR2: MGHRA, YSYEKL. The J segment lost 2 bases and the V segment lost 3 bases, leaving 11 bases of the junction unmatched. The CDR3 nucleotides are TGCGCCAGCAGCCAGATCGGACAGGGATTCTCCAACACTGAAGCTTTCTTT. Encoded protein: CASSQIGQGFSNTEAFF.

This CDR3 reads CAWKVAGTGLGKLFF. DNA for the CDR3: TGTGCCTGGAAGGTTGCGGGGACAGGGCTGGGTAAACTGTTTTTT. The chain is built from TRBV30 and TRBJ1-4, with 9 bases lining up with TRBD1. The length of the CDR3 is 15 residues. J was trimmed by 11 bases and V by 4 bases; bases with no gene match: 14. Germline V gene lookup returns CDR1 GTSNPN and CDR2 SVGIG (reference sequence).

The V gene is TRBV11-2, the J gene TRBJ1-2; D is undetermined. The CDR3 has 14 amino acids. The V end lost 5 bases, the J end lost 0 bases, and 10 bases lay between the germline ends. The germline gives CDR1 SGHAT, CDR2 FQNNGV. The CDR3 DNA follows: TGTGCCAGCAGCCACGCATACTCTAACTATGGCTACACCTTC. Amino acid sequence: CASSHAYSNYGYTF. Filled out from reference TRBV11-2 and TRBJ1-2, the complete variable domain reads EAGVAQSPRYKIIEKRQSVAFWCNPISGHATLYWYQQILGQGPKLLIQFQNNGVVDDSQLPKDRFSAERLKGVDSTLKIQPAKLEDSAVYLCASSHAYSNYGYTFGSGTRLTVV.

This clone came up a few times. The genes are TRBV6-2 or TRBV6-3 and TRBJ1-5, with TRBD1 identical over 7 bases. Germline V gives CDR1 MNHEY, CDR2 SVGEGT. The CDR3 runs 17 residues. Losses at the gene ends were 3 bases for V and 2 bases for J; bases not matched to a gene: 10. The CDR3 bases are TGTGCCAGCAGTTATAGACAGGGTCAAGGGGGCAATCAGCCCCAGCATTTT. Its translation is CASSYRQGQGGNQPQHF.

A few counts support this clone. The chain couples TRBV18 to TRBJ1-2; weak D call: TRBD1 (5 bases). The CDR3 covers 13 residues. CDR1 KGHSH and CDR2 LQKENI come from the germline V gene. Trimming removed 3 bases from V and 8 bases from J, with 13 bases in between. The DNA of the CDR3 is TGTGCCAGCTCACCCGATTTCTGGGGCGGCTACACCTTC. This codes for CASSPDFWGGYTF. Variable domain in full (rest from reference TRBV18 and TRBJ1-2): NAGVMQNPRHLVRRRGQEARLRCSPMKGHSHVYWYRQLPEEGLKFMVYLQKENIIDESGMPKERFSAEFPKEGPSILRIQQVVRGDSAAYFCASSPDFWGGYTFGSGTRLTVV.

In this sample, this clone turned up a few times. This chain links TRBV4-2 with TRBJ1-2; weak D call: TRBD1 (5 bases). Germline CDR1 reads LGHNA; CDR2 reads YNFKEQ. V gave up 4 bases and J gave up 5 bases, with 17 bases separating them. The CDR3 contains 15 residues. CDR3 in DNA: TGTGCCAGCAGCCCAGAAGTGGCAGGGAATTATGGCTACACCTTC. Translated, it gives CASSPEVAGNYGYTF.

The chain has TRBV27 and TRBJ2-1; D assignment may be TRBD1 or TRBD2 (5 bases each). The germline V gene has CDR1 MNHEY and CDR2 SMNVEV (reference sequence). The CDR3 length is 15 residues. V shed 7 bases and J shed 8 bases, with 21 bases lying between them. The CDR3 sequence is CASNKVGTNRDEQFF. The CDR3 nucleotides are TGTGCCAGCAATAAAGTCGGGACGAATAGGGATGAGCAGTTCTTC.

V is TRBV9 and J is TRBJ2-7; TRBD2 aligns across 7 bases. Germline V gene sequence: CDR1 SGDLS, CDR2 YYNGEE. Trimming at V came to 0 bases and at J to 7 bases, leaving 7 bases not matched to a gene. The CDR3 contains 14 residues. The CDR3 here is CASSVAGGGREQYF. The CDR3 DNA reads TGTGCCAGCAGCGTAGCTGGGGGGGGAAGGGAGCAGTACTTC.

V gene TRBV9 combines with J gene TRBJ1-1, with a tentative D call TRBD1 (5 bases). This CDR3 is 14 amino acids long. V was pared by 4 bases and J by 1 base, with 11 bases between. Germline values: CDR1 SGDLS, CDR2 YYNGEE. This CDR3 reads CASSLRQTNTEAFF. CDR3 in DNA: TGTGCCAGCAGCTTGAGACAGACGAACACTGAAGCTTTCTTT.

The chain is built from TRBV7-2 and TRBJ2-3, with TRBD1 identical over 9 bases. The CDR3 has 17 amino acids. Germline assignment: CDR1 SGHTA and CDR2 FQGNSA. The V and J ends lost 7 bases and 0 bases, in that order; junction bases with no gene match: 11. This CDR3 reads CASTNPSGTGSTDTQYF. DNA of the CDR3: TGTGCCAGCACCAACCCAAGCGGGACAGGGAGCACAGATACGCAGTATTTT.

The CDR3 here is CATTNSGNTIYF. CDR3 nucleotide sequence: TGTGCCACCACGAACTCTGGAAACACCATATATTTT. This chain connects TRBV10-3 to TRBJ1-3; D not certain. Trimming removed 10 bases from V and 0 bases from J, with 7 bases in between. Germline V CDR1 and CDR2: ENHRY, SYGVKD. The CDR3 has 12 residues.

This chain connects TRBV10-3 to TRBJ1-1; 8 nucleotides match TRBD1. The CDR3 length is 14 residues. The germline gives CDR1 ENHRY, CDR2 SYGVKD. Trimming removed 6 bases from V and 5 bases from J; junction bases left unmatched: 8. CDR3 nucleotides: TGTGCCATCAGAGGACAGGGAACGGGGACTGAAGCTTTCTTT. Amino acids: CAIRGQGTGTEAFF.

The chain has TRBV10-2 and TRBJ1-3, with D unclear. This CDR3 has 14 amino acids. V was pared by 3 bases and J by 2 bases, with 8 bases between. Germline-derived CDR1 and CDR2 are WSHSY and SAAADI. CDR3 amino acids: CASSEGPAGNTIYF. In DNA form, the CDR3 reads TGCGCCAGCAGTGAAGGGCCAGCTGGAAACACCATATATTTT.

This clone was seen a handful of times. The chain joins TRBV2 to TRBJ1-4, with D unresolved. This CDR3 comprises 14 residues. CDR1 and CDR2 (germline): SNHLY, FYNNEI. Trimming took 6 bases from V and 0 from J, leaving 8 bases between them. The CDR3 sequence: CASRRDTTNEKLFF. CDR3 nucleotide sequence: TGTGCCAGCAGGAGGGATACAACTAATGAAAAACTGTTTTTT. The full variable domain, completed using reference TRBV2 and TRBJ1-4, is EPEVTQTPSHQVTQMGQEVILRCVPISNHLYFYWYRQILGQKVEFLVSFYNNEISEKSEIFDDQFSVERPDGSNFTLKIRSTKLEDSAMYFCASRRDTTNEKLFFGSGTQLSVL.

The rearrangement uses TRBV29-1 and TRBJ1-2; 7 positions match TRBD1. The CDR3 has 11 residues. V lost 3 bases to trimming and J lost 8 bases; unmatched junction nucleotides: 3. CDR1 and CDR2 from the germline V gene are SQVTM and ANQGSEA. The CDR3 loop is CSVDRGEGYTF. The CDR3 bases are TGCAGCGTTGACAGGGGGGAGGGCTACACCTTC.

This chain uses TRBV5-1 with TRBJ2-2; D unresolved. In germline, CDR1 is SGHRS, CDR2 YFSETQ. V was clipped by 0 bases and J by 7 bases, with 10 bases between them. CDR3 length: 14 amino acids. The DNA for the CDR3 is TGCGCCAGCAGCTTGGACACCACTGGCGGGGAGCTGTTTTTT. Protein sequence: CASSLDTTGGELFF. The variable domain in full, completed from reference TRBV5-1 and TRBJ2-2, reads KAGVTQTPRYLIKTRGQQVTLSCSPISGHRSVSWYQQTPGQGLQFLFEYFSETQRNKGNFPGRFSGRQFSNSRSEMNVSTLELGDSALYLCASSLDTTGGELFFGEGSRLTVL.

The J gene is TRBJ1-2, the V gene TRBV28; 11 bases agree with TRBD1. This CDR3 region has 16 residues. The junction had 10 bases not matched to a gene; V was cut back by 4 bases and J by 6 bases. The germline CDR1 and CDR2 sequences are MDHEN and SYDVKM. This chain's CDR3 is CASSSPGQGGANGYTF. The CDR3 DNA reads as TGTGCCAGCAGTTCACCGGGACAGGGGGGGGCTAATGGCTACACCTTC.

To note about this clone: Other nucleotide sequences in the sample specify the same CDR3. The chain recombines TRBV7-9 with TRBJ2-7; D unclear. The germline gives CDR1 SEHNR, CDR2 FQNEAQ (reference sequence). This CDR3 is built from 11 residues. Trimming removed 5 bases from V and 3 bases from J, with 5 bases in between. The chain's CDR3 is CASSPLYEQYF. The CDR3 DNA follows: TGTGCCAGCAGCCCTCTCTACGAGCAGTACTTC.

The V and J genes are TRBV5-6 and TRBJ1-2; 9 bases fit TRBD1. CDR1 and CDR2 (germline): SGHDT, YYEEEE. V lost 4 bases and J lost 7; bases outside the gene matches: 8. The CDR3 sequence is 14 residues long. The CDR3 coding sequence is TGTGCCAGCAGCGGCACAGGGGGCGCGGTTGGCTACACCTTC. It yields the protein CASSGTGGAVGYTF.

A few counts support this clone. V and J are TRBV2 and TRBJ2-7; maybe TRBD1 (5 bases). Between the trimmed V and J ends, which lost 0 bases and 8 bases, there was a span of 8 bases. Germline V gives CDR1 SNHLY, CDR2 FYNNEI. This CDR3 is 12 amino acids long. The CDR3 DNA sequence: TGTGCCAGCAGTGAAGCGGGGCAGAAGCAGTACTTC. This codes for CASSEAGQKQYF.

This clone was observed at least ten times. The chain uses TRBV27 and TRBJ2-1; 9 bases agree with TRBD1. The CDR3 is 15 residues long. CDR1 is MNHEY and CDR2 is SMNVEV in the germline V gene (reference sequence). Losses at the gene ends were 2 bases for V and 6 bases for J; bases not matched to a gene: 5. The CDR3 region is CASSLNRGRGNEQFF. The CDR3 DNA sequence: TGTGCCAGCAGTTTAAACAGGGGGCGAGGCAATGAGCAGTTCTTC.

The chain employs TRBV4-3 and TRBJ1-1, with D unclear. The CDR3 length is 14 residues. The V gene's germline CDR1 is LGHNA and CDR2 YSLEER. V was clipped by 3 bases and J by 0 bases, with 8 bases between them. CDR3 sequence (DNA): TGCGCCAGCAGCCAGGACGACATGAACACTGAAGCTTTCTTT. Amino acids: CASSQDDMNTEAFF.

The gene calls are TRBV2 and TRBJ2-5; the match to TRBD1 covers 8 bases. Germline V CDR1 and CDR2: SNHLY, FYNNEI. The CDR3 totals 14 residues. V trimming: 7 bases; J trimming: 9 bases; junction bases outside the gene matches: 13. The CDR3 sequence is CASNRDSHRGAQYF. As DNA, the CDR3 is TGTGCCAGCAACAGGGACTCCCACAGGGGGGCCCAGTACTTC.

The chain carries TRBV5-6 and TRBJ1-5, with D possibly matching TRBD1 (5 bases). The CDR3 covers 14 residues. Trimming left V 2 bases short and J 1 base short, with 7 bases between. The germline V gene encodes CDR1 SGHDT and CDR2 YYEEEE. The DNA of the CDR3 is TGTGCCAGCAGCTTAGGGGTGAGCAATCAGCCCCAGCATTTT. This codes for CASSLGVSNQPQHF.